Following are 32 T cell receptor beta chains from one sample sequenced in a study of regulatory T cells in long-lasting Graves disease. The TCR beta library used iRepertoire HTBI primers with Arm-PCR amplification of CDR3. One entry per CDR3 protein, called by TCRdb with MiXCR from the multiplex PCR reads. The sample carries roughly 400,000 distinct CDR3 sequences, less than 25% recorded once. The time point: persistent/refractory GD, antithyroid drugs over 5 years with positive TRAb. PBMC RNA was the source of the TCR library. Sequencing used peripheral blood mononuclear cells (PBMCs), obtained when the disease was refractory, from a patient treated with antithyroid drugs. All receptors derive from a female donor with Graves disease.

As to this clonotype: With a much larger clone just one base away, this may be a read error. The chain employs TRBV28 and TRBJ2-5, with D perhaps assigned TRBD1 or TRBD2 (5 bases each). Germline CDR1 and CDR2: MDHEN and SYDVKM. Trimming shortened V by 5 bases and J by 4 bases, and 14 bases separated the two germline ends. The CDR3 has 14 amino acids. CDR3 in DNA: TGTGCCAGCAGTGAGGGGCAGGGTAGAGAGACCCAGTACTTC. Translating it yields CASSEGQGRETQYF.

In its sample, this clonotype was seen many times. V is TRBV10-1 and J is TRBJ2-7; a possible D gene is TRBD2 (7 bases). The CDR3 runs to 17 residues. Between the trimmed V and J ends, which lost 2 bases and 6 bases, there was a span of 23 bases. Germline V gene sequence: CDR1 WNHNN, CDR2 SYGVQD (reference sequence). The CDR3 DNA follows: TGCGCCAGCAGTGAGGGGGGCTTAGGAGCGGGACGTGCCGAGCAGTACTTC. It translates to CASSEGGLGAGRAEQYF.

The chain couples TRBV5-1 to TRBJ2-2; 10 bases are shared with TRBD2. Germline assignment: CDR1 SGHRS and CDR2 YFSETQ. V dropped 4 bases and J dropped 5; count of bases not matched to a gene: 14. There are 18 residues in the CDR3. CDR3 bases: TGCGCCAGCAGCCCCCTCGCGGGTCTAGCGGGAGAAACCGGGGAGCTGTTTTTT. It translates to CASSPLAGLAGETGELFF. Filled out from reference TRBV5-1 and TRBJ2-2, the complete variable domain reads KAGVTQTPRYLIKTRGQQVTLSCSPISGHRSVSWYQQTPGQGLQFLFEYFSETQRNKGNFPGRFSGRQFSNSRSEMNVSTLELGDSALYLCASSPLAGLAGETGELFFGEGSRLTVL.

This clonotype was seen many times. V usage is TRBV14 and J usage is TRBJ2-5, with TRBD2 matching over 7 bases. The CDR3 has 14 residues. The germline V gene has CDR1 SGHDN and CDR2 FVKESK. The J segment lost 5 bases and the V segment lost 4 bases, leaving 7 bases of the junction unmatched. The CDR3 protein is CASSRAGLGETQYF. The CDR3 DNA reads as TGTGCCAGCAGCCGAGCGGGATTGGGTGAGACCCAGTACTTC.

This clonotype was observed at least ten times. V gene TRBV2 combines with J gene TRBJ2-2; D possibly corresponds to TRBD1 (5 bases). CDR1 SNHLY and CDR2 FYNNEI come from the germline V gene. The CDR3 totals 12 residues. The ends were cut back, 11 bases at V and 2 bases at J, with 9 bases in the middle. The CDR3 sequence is CASGHNTGELFF. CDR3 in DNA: TGTGCCTCCGGACATAACACCGGGGAGCTGTTTTTT.

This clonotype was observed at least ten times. The CDR3: CSARVIASGGYQETQYF. The CDR3 DNA reads TGCAGTGCTAGAGTCATAGCCAGCGGGGGTTATCAAGAGACCCAGTACTTC. V and J are TRBV20-1 and TRBJ2-5; 8 bases fit TRBD2. The germline gives CDR1 DFQATT, CDR2 SNEGSKA (reference sequence). CDR3 length: 17 residues. The ends lost 1 base at V and 2 bases at J; junction bases unmatched: 12.

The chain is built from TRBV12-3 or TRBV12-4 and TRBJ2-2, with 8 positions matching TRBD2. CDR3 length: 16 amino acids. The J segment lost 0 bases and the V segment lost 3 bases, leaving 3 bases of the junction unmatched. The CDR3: CASSFIAGPNTGELFF. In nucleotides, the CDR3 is TGTGCCAGCAGTTTCATAGCGGGACCGAACACCGGGGAGCTGTTTTTT.

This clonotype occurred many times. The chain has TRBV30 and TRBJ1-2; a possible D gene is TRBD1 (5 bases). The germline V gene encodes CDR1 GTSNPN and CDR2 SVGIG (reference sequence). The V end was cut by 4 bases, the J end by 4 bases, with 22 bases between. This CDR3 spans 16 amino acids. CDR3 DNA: TGTGCCTGGACCTTCAGCACAGGACTGGCTTTCTATGGCTACACCTTC. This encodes CAWTFSTGLAFYGYTF.

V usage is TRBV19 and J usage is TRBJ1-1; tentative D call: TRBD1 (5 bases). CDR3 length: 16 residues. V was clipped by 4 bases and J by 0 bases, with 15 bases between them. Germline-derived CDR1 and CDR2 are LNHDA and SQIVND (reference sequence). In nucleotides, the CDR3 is TGTGCCAGTAGTACACCGGGACGACCCATGAACACTGAAGCTTTCTTT. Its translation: CASSTPGRPMNTEAFF.

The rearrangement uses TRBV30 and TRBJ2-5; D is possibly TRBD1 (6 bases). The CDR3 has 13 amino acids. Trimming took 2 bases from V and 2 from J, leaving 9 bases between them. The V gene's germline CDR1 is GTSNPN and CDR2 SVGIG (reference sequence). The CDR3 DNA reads TGTGCCTGGAGTCAAAGGGGGCAAGAGACCCAGTACTTC. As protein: CAWSQRGQETQYF.

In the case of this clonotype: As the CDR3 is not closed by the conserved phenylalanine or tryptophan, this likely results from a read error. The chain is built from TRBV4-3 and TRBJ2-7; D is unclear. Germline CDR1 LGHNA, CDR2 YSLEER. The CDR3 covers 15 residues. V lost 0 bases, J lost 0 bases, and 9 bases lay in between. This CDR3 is CASSQDRTGSYEQYL. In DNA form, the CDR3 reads TGCGCCAGCAGCCAAGATAGGACGGGCTCCTACGAGCAGTACCTC.

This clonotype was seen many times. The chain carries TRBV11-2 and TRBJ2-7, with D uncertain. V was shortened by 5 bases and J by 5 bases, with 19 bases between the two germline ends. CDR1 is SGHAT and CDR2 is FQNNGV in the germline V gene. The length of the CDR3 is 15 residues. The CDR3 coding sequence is TGTGCCAGCAGCCCCAGTCGGGCATACATCCACGAGCAGTACTTC. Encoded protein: CASSPSRAYIHEQYF.

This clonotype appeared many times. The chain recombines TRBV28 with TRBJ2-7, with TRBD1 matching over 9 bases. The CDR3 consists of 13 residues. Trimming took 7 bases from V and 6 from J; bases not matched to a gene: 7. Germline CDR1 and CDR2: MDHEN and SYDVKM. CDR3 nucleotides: TGTGCCAGCAAAGGACAGGGGCTTCGCGAGCAGTACTTC. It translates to CASKGQGLREQYF.

CDR3 sequence reads: CASGVSGSYEQYF. The CDR3 nucleotides are TGTGCTAGTGGAGTATCAGGTTCCTACGAGCAGTACTTC. This chain joins TRBV12-5 and TRBJ2-7; no clear D. Germline V CDR1 and CDR2: LGHNT, FRNRAP. V lost 6 bases to trimming and J lost 1 base, with 10 bases between them. This CDR3 contains 13 residues.

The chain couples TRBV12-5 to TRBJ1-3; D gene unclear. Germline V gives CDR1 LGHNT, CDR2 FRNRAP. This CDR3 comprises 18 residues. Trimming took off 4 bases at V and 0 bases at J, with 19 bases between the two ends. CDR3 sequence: CASGSPWPRGSSGNTIYF. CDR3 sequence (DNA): TGTGCTAGTGGTTCCCCTTGGCCACGAGGGAGCTCTGGAAACACCATATATTTT.

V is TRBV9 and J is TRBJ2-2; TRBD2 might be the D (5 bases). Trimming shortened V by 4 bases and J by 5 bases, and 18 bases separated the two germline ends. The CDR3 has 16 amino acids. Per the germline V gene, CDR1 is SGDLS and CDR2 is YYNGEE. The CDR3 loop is CASSPRRAELTGELFF. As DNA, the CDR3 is TGTGCCAGCAGCCCAAGAAGAGCGGAGTTAACCGGGGAGCTGTTTTTT.

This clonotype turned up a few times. DNA of the CDR3: TGTGCCAACGGGGAAACCCAAGAGACCCAGTACTTC. It codes for CANGETQETQYF. The V gene is TRBV10-3, the J gene TRBJ2-5, with D possibly being TRBD2 (5 bases). V was pared by 10 bases and J by 1 base, with 10 bases between. Per germline, CDR1 ENHRY and CDR2 SYGVKD. This CDR3 comprises 12 residues.

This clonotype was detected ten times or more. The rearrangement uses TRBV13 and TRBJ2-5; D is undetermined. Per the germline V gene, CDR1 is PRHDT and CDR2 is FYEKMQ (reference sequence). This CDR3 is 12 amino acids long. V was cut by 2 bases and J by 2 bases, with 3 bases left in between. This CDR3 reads CASSLKQETQYF. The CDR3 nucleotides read TGTGCCAGCAGCTTAAAACAAGAGACCCAGTACTTC.

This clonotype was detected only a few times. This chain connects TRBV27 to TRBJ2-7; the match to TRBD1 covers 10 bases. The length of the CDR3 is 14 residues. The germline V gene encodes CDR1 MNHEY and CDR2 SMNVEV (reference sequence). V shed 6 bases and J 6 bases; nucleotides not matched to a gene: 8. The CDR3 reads CASSPGTGVGEQYF. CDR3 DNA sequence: TGTGCCAGCAGCCCCGGGACAGGGGTAGGCGAGCAGTACTTC.

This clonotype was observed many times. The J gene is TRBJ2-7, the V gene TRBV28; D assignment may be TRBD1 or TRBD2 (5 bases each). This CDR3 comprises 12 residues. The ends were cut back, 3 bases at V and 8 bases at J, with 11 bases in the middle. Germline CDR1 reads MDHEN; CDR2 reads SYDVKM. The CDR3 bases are TGTGCCAGCAGTTTGGGGGAACGTCAGCAGTACTTC. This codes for CASSLGERQQYF.

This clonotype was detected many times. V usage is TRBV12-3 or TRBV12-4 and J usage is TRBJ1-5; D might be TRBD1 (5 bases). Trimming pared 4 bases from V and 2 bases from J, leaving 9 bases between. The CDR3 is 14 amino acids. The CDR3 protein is CASSSGLGNQPQHF. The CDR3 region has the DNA TGTGCCAGCAGTTCGGGACTTGGCAATCAGCCCCAGCATTTT.

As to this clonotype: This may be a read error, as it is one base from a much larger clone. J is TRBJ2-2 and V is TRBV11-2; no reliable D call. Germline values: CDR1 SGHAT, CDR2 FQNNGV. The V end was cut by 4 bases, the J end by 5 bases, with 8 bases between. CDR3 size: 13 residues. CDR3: CASSSLYTGELFF. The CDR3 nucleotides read TGTGCCAGCAGCTCTTTATATACCGGGGAGCTGTTTTTT.

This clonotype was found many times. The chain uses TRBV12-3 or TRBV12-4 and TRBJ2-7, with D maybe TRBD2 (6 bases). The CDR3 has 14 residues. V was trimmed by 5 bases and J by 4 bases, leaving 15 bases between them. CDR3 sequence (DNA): TGTGCCAGCAGTCCCGGAGGGACGCGTTACGAGCAGTACTTC. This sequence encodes CASSPGGTRYEQYF.

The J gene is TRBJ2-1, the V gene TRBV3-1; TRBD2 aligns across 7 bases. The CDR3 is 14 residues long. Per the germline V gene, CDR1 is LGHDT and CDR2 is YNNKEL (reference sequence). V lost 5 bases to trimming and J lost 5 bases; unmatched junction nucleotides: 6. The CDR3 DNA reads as TGTGCCAGCAGCGCCCTGGGACTACACAATGAGCAGTTCTTC. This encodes CASSALGLHNEQFF.

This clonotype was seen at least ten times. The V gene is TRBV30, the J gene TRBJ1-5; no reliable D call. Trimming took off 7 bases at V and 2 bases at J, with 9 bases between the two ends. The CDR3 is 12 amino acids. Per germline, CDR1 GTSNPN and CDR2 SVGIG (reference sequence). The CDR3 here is CASNLGNQPQHF. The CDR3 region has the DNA TGTGCCTCCAACCTGGGCAATCAGCCCCAGCATTTT.

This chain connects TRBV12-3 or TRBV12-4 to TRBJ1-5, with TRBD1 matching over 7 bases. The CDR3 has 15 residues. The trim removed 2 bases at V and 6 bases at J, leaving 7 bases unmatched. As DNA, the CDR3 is TGTGCCAGCAGTTTAACAGGGGATTCTTTTCAGCCCCAGCATTTT. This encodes CASSLTGDSFQPQHF.

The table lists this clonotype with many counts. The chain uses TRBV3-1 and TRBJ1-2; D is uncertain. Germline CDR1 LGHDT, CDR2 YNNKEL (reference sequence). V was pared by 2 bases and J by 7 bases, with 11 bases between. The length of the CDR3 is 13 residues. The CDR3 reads CASSQNSASGYTF. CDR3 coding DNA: TGTGCCAGCAGCCAAAATTCGGCGAGTGGCTACACCTTC.

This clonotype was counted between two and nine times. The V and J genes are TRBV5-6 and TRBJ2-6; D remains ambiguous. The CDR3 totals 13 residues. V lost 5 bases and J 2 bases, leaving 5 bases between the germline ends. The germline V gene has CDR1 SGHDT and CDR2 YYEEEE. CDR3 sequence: CASRSTGANVLTF. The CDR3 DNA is TGTGCCAGCAGGAGTACTGGGGCCAACGTCCTGACTTTC.

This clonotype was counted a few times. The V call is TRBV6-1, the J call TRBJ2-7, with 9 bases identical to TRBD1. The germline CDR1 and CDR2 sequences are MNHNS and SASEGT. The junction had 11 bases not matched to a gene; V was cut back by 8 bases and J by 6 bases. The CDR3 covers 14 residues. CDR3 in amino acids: CASGVGTGRVEQYF. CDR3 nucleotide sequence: TGTGCCAGCGGGGTGGGGACAGGGAGGGTCGAGCAGTACTTC.

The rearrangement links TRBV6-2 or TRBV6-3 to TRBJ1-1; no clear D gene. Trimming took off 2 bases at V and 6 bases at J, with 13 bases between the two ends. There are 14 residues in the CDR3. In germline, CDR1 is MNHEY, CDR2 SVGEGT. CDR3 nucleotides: TGTGCCAGCAGTTACGTAAGTGGCGGGCCTGAAGCTTTCTTT. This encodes CASSYVSGGPEAFF.

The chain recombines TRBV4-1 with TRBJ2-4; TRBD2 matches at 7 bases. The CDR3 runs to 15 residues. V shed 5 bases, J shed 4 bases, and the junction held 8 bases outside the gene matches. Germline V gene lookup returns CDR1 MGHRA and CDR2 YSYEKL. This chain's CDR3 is CASSVGLAEKNIQYF. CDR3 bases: TGCGCCAGCAGCGTGGGGCTAGCGGAGAAAAACATTCAGTACTTC.

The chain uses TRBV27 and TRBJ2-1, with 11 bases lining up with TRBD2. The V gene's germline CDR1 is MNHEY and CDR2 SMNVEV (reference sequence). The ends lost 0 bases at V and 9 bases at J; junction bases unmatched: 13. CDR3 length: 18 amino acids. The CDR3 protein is CASSLSSLGLAGGGEQFF. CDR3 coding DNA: TGTGCCAGCAGTTTATCCTCCCTGGGGCTAGCGGGAGGAGGTGAGCAGTTCTTC.